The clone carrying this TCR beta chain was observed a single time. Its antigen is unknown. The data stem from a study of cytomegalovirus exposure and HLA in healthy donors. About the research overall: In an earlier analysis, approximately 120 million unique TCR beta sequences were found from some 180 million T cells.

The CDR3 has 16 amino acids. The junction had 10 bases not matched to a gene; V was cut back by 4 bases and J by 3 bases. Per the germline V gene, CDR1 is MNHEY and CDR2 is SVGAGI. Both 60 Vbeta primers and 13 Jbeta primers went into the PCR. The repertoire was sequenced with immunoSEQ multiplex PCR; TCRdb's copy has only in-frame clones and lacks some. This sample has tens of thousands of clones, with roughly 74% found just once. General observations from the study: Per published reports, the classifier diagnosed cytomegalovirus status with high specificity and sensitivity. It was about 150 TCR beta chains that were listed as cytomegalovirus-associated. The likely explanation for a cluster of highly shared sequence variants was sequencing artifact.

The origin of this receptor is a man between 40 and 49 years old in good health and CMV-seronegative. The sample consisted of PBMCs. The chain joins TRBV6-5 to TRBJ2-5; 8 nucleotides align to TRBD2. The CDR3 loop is CASSLRGLGVEETQYF. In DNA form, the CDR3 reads TGTGCCAGCAGTTTAAGGGGACTAGGGGTGGAAGAGACCCAGTACTTC.